This T cell receptor beta chain was recorded in a study of blood T cells in healthy people across ages (dated by TCRdb to the mid-2010s). About the full investigation: Template switching captured roughly one uniquely barcoded TCR beta cDNA molecule per two T cells in model experiments. The donors were split into four age groups: young (average roughly 15 years), middle-aged (39), aged (62) and long-lived (about 82). To track age-related changes in TCR beta repertoire diversity, the study relied on deep sequencing normalized with unique cDNA molecular identifiers. Two additional independent replicas of 1 million unique cDNA reads from the same blood draw were analyzed for two donors (one aged 18 to 29 and one aged 80 or older). Donors of different ages were randomly distributed across sequencing lanes to avoid experimental bias. General conclusions and limits of the study: Conclusive comparison of naive and antigen-experienced compartments was prevented by the profiling of bulk unsorted PBMCs. As age increased, observed TCR beta diversity per million T cells dropped in a roughly linear way, and a significant reduction was already evident by age 40. Because the CMV infection status of the donors was unknown, age-related changes in expanded clonotypes may potentially have been confounded. Estimates of total diversity based on one million sequenced T cells were regarded as lower bounds and as underestimates. The long-lived group showed more naive CD4+ T cells, fewer expanded clones and increased TCR diversity than the aged group, suggesting age selection. The percentage of naive T cells measured by flow cytometry correlated strongly with observed TCR beta diversity.

With respect to this clonotype: The target of this receptor is not known. No base-level quality is on record; no much larger clone is a single base apart.

Germline trimming amounts to 0 bases on V and 6 bases on J, with 12 as the count of junction bases outside the gene matches. From its cysteine to its phenylalanine, the CDR3 spans 17 amino acids. Only the CDR3 DNA stays, 51 bases, in frame from base 1. For CDR1 and CDR2, the germline V gene lists SGHRS and YFSETQ. Systemically healthy Caucasian individuals from Russia, over 30 in total and aged about 6 to 100 years, were included as donors. Each donor gave around 9.5 milliliters of peripheral blood, collected into EDTA-treated Vacutainer tubes. Ficoll-Paque density-gradient centrifugation was used to isolate PBMCs, with at least 7 million obtained per sample. Trizol reagent was used to extract total RNA from the PBMCs, yielding at least 6 micrograms per sample. For every donor, flow cytometry on a PBMC aliquot measured the percentage of naive CD45RAhigh/CD27high T cells. The library relied on 5' RACE. This sample was sequenced with an Illumina HiSeq 2500. A second PCR of about 6 to 12 cycles was run with a J-beta primer mix and a sample-barcoded 5' primer. A template-switch 5' adaptor carrying 12 random nucleotides introduced a unique molecular identifier onto each TCR beta cDNA molecule. Each sample yielded at least 3 million CDR3-containing paired-end reads. First-strand cDNA synthesis was performed from all RNA using the Mint cDNA synthesis kit, with priming by a TRBC-specific oligonucleotide. Following uracil-DNA glycosylase treatment, a first 18-cycle PCR with universal primers M1SS and BC2_uni_R was performed on all cDNA. The authors' pipeline ran thus. For normalization, 1 million high-quality reads, each with a distinct molecular identifier, were randomly selected from each sample. Instead of being binned into consensus sequences, reads that shared molecular identifiers were thrown out. MiTCR, with a Q25 quality threshold and the strictest error-elimination algorithm, was used for CDR3 identification, clonotype clustering and error correction. A nonparametric unseen species model using Euler transformation provided a lower-bound estimate of total TCR beta diversity. TCRdb reprocessing: public reads trimmed at Q25 with fastp, clones called with MiXCR, in-frame beta chains kept. Rows with a matching CDR3 protein are joined into one entry that keeps the most common DNA and genes. The authors' filters were not applied to this entry. The sample table contains some 800,000 distinct CDR3 sequences; only one count was recorded for about 42% of them. The top ten hold roughly 19% of the sample.

Rearrangement joined TRBV5-1 to TRBJ2-3, and 8 junctional nucleotides match TRBD1. Sequencing was performed on blood. The receptor was derived from a man aged 55 to 70 in good health. This receptor has the CDR3 CASSLAERTGWVDTQYF. In nucleotides, the sequence is TGCGCCAGCAGCTTGGCCGAGAGGACAGGGTGGGTTGATACGCAGTATTTT.